These 13 T cell receptor beta chains share one sample of origin, sequenced in a study of cytomegalovirus exposure and HLA in healthy donors. 60 Vbeta and 13 Jbeta primers were used in PCR. Some clones are missing from TCRdb's copy, which holds only in-frame ones; the method was immunoSEQ multiplex PCR. The repertoire has approximately 200,000 clones, less than 80% of them found once; the top ten carry 4.4%. The sequencing sample was made of PBMCs. These receptors came from a woman under 40 in good health and CMV-seropositive.

This chain connects TRBV18 to TRBJ1-1; no definite D call. V lost 4 bases to trimming and J lost 1 base, with 10 bases between them. The CDR3 is made up of 14 amino acids. Germline CDR1 and CDR2: KGHSH and LQKENI. DNA of the CDR3: TGTGCCAGCTCACTTGAGACTCAGAACACTGAAGCTTTCTTT. This sequence encodes CASSLETQNTEAFF. Drawing the rest from reference TRBV18 and TRBJ1-1, the complete variable domain is NAGVMQNPRHLVRRRGQEARLRCSPMKGHSHVYWYRQLPEEGLKFMVYLQKENIIDESGMPKERFSAEFPKEGPSILRIQQVVRGDSAAYFCASSLETQNTEAFFGQGTRLTVV.

The chain joins TRBV6-5 to TRBJ2-4, with 13 bases matching TRBD2. V gave up 5 bases and J gave up 5 bases; unmatched junction bases: 3. Germline V gene lookup returns CDR1 MNHEY and CDR2 SVGAGI. The CDR3 is made up of 15 amino acids. The CDR3 here is CASSLLAGGENIQYF. Written as DNA, the CDR3 is TGTGCCAGCAGTCTACTAGCGGGGGGGGAAAACATTCAGTACTTC.

This clone was seen more than once but under ten times. This chain connects TRBV5-8 to TRBJ2-5; 7 bases map to TRBD2. V lost 1 base, J lost 7 bases, and 4 bases stayed unmatched. CDR3 size: 13 residues. Germline V gives CDR1 SGHTS, CDR2 YDEGEE. The CDR3 sequence is CASSLTPGGTQYF. CDR3 bases: TGTGCCAGCAGCTTGACTCCGGGGGGGACCCAGTACTTC.

This clone was counted a single time. V and J are TRBV5-4 and TRBJ2-5; the D gene is possibly TRBD2 (5 bases). This CDR3 comprises 15 residues. Germline-derived CDR1 and CDR2 are SGHNT and YYREEE (reference sequence). Trimming stripped 2 bases from V and 7 bases from J, with 18 bases between. The CDR3 coding sequence is TGTGCCAGCAGCTTCCGCCGGGCCGGGGATGGGACCCAGTACTTC. It codes for CASSFRRAGDGTQYF.

The rearrangement joins TRBV5-1 to TRBJ1-4, with D possibly TRBD1 on 5 matching bases. This CDR3 has 15 residues. V shed 3 bases and J shed 3 bases, with 12 bases lying between them. Germline V lookup: CDR1 SGHRS, CDR2 YFSETQ. The CDR3 DNA reads as TGCGCCAGCAGCTCTTCCGGGACTGCTAATGAAAAACTGTTTTTT. Its protein is CASSSSGTANEKLFF.

The V and J genes are TRBV25-1 and TRBJ2-1, with 12 bases that match TRBD1. The V and J ends lost 6 bases and 8 bases, in that order; junction bases with no gene match: 8. CDR1 is MGHDK and CDR2 is SYGVNS in the germline V gene. CDR3 length: 15 amino acids. The CDR3 sequence is CASRGDRGRMDEQFF. In DNA form, the CDR3 reads TGTGCCAGCAGGGGGGACAGGGGGCGAATGGATGAGCAGTTCTTC.

The V call is TRBV11-2, the J call TRBJ2-1; 9 nucleotides match TRBD2. This CDR3 comprises 15 residues. CDR1 and CDR2 (germline): SGHAT, FQNNGV. Trimming at V came to 0 bases and at J to 3 bases, leaving 0 bases not matched to a gene. CDR3 residues: CASSLEAGGYNEQFF. Written as DNA, the CDR3 is TGTGCCAGCAGCTTAGAAGCGGGAGGCTACAATGAGCAGTTCTTC. The complete variable domain, with remaining parts taken from reference TRBV11-2 and TRBJ2-1, reads EAGVAQSPRYKIIEKRQSVAFWCNPISGHATLYWYQQILGQGPKLLIQFQNNGVVDDSQLPKDRFSAERLKGVDSTLKIQPAKLEDSAVYLCASSLEAGGYNEQFFGPGTRLTVL.

The rearrangement links TRBV7-9 to TRBJ2-3; 7 bases agree with TRBD2. The germline gives CDR1 SEHNR, CDR2 FQNEAQ (reference sequence). V lost 5 bases to trimming and J lost 0 bases; unmatched junction nucleotides: 8. The length of the CDR3 is 16 residues. The CDR3 DNA sequence: TGTGCCAGCAGCCAAAATAGCGGGCTTAGCACAGATACGCAGTATTTT. Translated: CASSQNSGLSTDTQYF. The whole variable domain, remainder taken from reference TRBV7-9 and TRBJ2-3, is DTGVSQNPRHKITKRGQNVTFRCDPISEHNRLYWYRQTLGQGPEFLTYFQNEAQLEKSRLLSDRFSAERPKGSFSTLEIQRTEQGDSAMYLCASSQNSGLSTDTQYFGPGTRLTVL.

The genes are TRBV10-1 and TRBJ1-6, with D maybe TRBD1 (5 bases). Germline-derived CDR1 and CDR2 are WNHNN and SYGVQD (reference sequence). Trimming removed 7 bases from V and 6 bases from J, with 13 bases in between. This CDR3 comprises 14 residues. In DNA, the CDR3 is TGCGCCAGCATCGACGAGCAGGGTAATTCACCCCTCCACTTT. Protein product: CASIDEQGNSPLHF.

This clone occurred a few times. V usage is TRBV29-1 and J usage is TRBJ2-5, with TRBD2 matching 11 bases. Germline values: CDR1 SQVTM, CDR2 ANQGSEA. The length of the CDR3 is 15 residues. Germline trimming cut 4 bases from V and 2 bases from J; bases unmatched to any gene: 6. The CDR3, as DNA: TGCAGCGTTGCCAGACTAGCGGGGACGCAAGAGACCCAGTACTTC. This gives the protein CSVARLAGTQETQYF. Complete variable domain (other parts from reference TRBV29-1 and TRBJ2-5): SAVISQKPSRDICQRGTSLTIQCQVDSQVTMMFWYRQQPGQSLTLIATANQGSEATYESGFVIDKFPISRPNLTFSTLTVSNMSPEDSSIYLCSVARLAGTQETQYFGPGTRLLVL.

The V call is TRBV2, the J call TRBJ1-2; TRBD1 matches 7 bases. The germline V gene encodes CDR1 SNHLY and CDR2 FYNNEI. V was clipped by 7 bases and J by 5 bases; unmatched bases: 7. The CDR3 spans 13 residues. In nucleotides, the CDR3 is TGTGCCAGCACTATCGGGACAGTTTATGGCTACACCTTC. This gives the protein CASTIGTVYGYTF.

The chain employs TRBV7-8 and TRBJ1-5; 7 bases are a match to TRBD1. Germline V lookup: CDR1 SGHVS, CDR2 FQNEAQ. With V trimmed by 4 bases and J by 6 bases, 9 bases remained unmatched. The CDR3 is made up of 15 amino acids. DNA of the CDR3: TGTGCCAGCAGCTCACTAGGAGGGGGCGGTCAGCCCCAGCATTTT. This encodes CASSSLGGGGQPQHF. Full variable domain (missing parts from reference TRBV7-8 and TRBJ1-5): GAGVSQSPRYKVAKRGQDVALRCDPISGHVSLFWYQQALGQGPEFLTYFQNEAQLDKSGLPSDRFFAERPEGSVSTLKIQRTQQEDSAVYLCASSSLGGGGQPQHFGDGTRLSIL.

This clone turned up a few times. This chain uses TRBV11-3 with TRBJ2-1; the match to TRBD2 covers 12 bases. The germline V gene has CDR1 SGHNT and CDR2 YENEEA. CDR3 size: 18 residues. The V segment lost 5 bases and the J segment 0 bases; nucleotides outside the gene matches: 8. CDR3 amino acids: CASSPGTSGWSSYNEQFF. For the CDR3, the DNA is TGTGCCAGCAGCCCGGGGACTAGCGGGTGGAGCTCCTACAATGAGCAGTTCTTC.